These 2 T cell receptor beta chains originate from one sample sequenced in a study of blood T cell repertoires in COVID-19. Here immunoSEQ multiplex PCR was the method, and the copy in TCRdb shows in-frame clones only, minus some. Among approximately 350,000 clones listed, under 95% were seen once. Sample: peripheral blood. These receptors all come from a woman aged 18 to 35 who had recovered from COVID-19.

This chain links TRBV4-3 with TRBJ1-4, with D unresolved. V was clipped by 3 bases and J by 3 bases, with 8 bases between them. This CDR3 spans 14 amino acids. Per the germline V gene, CDR1 is LGHNA and CDR2 is YSLEER. DNA of the CDR3: TGCGCCAGCAGCCATCCTCAGGCTAATGAAAAACTGTTTTTT. Its protein product is CASSHPQANEKLFF.

V usage is TRBV5-1 and J usage is TRBJ1-2, with 7 nucleotides matching TRBD1. CDR1 SGHRS and CDR2 YFSETQ come from the germline V gene. The CDR3 runs to 15 residues. The V segment lost 5 bases and the J segment 7 bases; nucleotides outside the gene matches: 14. The CDR3 bases are TGCGCCAGCAGACCTGACAGGGCCCCCTCGCGTGGCTACACCTTC. Protein product: CASRPDRAPSRGYTF.